This T cell receptor (beta chain) is from a study of cytomegalovirus exposure and HLA in healthy donors. This clone was recorded only once. With 60 Vbeta and 13 Jbeta primers, the PCR was carried out. This table comes from immunoSEQ multiplex PCR, and its TCRdb copy is limited to in-frame clones, with some not included. The profile shows roughly 120,000 clones, about 81% of them singletons. This receptor was obtained from a woman in her 30s in good health and CMV-seronegative. Sequenced: PBMCs.

The CDR3 sequence: CATSREADQPQHF. CDR3 nucleotide sequence: TGTGCCACCAGCAGAGAAGCGGATCAGCCCCAGCATTTT. The chain has TRBV15 and TRBJ1-5; D uncertain. The CDR3 has 13 residues. The ends were cut back, 0 bases at V and 5 bases at J, with 5 bases in the middle. Germline CDR1 reads LNHNV; CDR2 reads YYDKDF (reference sequence).